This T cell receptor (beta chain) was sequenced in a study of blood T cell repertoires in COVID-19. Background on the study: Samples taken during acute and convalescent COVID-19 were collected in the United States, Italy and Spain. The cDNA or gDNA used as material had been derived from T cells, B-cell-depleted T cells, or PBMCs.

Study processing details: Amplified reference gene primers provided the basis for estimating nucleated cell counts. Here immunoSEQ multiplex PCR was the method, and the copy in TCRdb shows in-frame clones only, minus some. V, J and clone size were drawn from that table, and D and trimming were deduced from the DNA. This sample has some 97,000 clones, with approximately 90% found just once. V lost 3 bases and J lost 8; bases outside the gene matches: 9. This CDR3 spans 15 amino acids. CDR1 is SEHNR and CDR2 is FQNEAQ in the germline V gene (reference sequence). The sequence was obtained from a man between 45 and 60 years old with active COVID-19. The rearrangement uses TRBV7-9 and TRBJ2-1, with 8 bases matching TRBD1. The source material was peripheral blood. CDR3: CASSLGRTGMDEQFF. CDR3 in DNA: TGTGCCAGCAGCTTGGGGAGGACAGGGATGGATGAGCAGTTCTTC.